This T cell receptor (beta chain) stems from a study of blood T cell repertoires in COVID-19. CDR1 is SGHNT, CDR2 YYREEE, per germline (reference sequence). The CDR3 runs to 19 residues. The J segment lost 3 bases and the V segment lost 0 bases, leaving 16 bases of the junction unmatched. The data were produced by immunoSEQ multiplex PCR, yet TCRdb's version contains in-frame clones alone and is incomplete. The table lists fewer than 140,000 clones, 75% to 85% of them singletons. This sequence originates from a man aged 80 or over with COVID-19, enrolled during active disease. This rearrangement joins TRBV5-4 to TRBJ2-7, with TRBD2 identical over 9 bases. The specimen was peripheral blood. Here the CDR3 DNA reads TGTGCCAGCAGCTTGGCGGGACTAGCTAACCAACCTTCCGGCTACGAGCAGTACTTC. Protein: CASSLAGLANQPSGYEQYF.